The rows below give T cell receptor beta chains drawn from one sample of a study of identical twins. MiXCR was run by TCRdb on the 5' RACE reads, yielding one entry per CDR3 protein. The data contain roughly 200,000 distinct CDR3 sequences, more than 6.5% of them seen just once; the ten biggest clones take up around 2.1%. The same data also contributed to another study, on yellow fever vaccine responses in identical twins.

The sequenced sample was memory (CD45RO+) T cells sorted from blood. The origin of the receptors is a woman under 30 in good health. Each CDR3 is given with its conserved first and last residue. A D gene is named only where the DNA matches it firmly. Expanded clones are given a class, and other clones once, few, many or no size at all.

len	v_gene	d_gene	abundance	j_gene	CDR3nt	CDR3aa
15	TRBV27	NA	many	TRBJ2-7	TGTGCCAGCAGTTTATCGTCTGGGCAGGCCTACGAGCAGTACTTC	CASSLSSGQAYEQYF
16	TRBV9	TRBD1	few	TRBJ1-2	TGTGCCAGCACCATAATCGGACAGGGCGAACTATCGGGCTACACCTTC	CASTIIGQGELSGYTF
14	TRBV4-2	NA	many	TRBJ1-6	TGTGCCAGCAGCCAAGAGGCCGAGAATTCACCCCTCCACTTT	CASSQEAENSPLHF
11	TRBV12-3/TRBV12-4	NA	many	TRBJ2-1	TGTGCCAGCAGTTCCAGGGCCGAGCAGTTCTTC	CASSSRAEQFF
14	TRBV6-1	NA	NA	TRBJ1-5	TGTGCCAGCTCGCCCGCCGGGGCAAATCAGCCCCAGCATTTT	CASSPAGANQPQHF
12	TRBV5-4	TRBD2	few	TRBJ2-3	TGTGCCAGCACTGCGGGAGCAGATACGCAGTATTTT	CASTAGADTQYF
14	TRBV7-6	NA	NA	TRBJ2-5	TGTGCCAGCAGCTTACCTCGGGACCAAGAGACCCAGTACTTC	CASSLPRDQETQYF
15	TRBV5-1	NA	many	TRBJ1-1	TGCGCCAGCAGCCTACAGGACAGTATGAACACTGAAGCTTTCTTT	CASSLQDSMNTEAFF
15	TRBV3-1	NA	many	TRBJ2-3	TGTGCCAGCAGCCAAGCGGGGGCGTCAACAGATACGCAGTATTTT	CASSQAGASTDTQYF
13	TRBV7-2	NA	many	TRBJ2-5	TGTGCCAGCAGCCGGGGGTACCAAGAGACCCAGTACTTC	CASSRGYQETQYF
14	TRBV20-1	TRBD1	NA	TRBJ2-2	TGCAGTTTACGGAAGGGACAGCTCTTCGGGGAGCTGTTTTTT	CSLRKGQLFGELFF
16	TRBV5-1	NA	few	TRBJ1-3	TGCGCCAGCAGCTTGGGACAGGTCTTCTCTGGAAACACCATATATTTT	CASSLGQVFSGNTIYF
15	TRBV7-2	NA	few	TRBJ1-6	TGTGCCAGCAGCTTACCGGACAGATATAATTCACCCCTCCACTTT	CASSLPDRYNSPLHF
15	TRBV5-1	TRBD1	many	TRBJ2-2	TGCGCCAGCAGCTCGAAGACAGGGACCACCGGGGAGCTGTTTTTT	CASSSKTGTTGELFF
15	TRBV6-5	NA	few	TRBJ2-7	TGTGCCAGCAGTTACTCGATAGGGTGGGCGGGTGAGCAGTACTTC	CASSYSIGWAGEQYF
15	TRBV2	TRBD1	NA	TRBJ2-5	TGTGCCAGCAGCCCGGGACAGGAGCACCAAGAGACCCAGTACTTC	CASSPGQEHQETQYF
14	TRBV5-1	TRBD1	few	TRBJ1-6	TGCGCCAGCAGCTCTTCAGGGGGACGTTCACCCCTCCACTTT	CASSSSGGRSPLHF
15	TRBV29-1	TRBD1	many	TRBJ1-2	TGCAGCGTTTTCAAAGAGGGTGGGACAGAATATGGCTACACCTTC	CSVFKEGGTEYGYTF
14	TRBV5-1	TRBD2	NA	TRBJ2-1	TGCGCCAGTCGCCTGCGGGAGAGAACGGATGAGCAGTTCTTC	CASRLRERTDEQFF
14	TRBV27	TRBD1	NA	TRBJ2-7	TGTGCCAGCCCCCCCGACAGGGGTACTTACGAGCAGTACTTC	CASPPDRGTYEQYF
15	TRBV5-6	TRBD1	few	TRBJ2-2	TGTGCCAGCAGCTTGAGGGACAGGGCGGCCGGGGAGCTGTTTTTT	CASSLRDRAAGELFF
15	TRBV20-1	TRBD1	few	TRBJ2-7	TGCAGTGCTAGATTTGGGACAGGGGGCTCCTACGAGCAGTACTTC	CSARFGTGGSYEQYF
15	TRBV15	TRBD1	many	TRBJ2-2	TGTGCCACCAGCAGAAAAGACAGGGGCTCCGGGGAGCTGTTTTTT	CATSRKDRGSGELFF
17	TRBV20-1	TRBD2	many	TRBJ2-5	TGCAGTGCTAGAGGGCAACTAGCGGGGGGGCCCGCAGAGACCCAGTACTTC	CSARGQLAGGPAETQYF
17	TRBV7-2	TRBD2	NA	TRBJ2-1	TGTGCCAGCAGCTTAGGGGCGGCGGGGGGCTCCTACAATGAGCAGTTCTTC	CASSLGAAGGSYNEQFF
12	TRBV6-1	NA	NA	TRBJ1-1	TGTGCCAGCAGTGAATCTACGGCTGAAGCTTTCTTT	CASSESTAEAFF
20	TRBV21-1	NA	NA	TRBJ2-6	TGTGCCAGCAGCAACTCTAGGATCTCGTATCCGCATTCTGGGGCCAACGTCCTGACTTTC	CASSNSRISYPHSGANVLTF